What follows are 8 T cell receptor beta chains derived from one specimen sequenced in a study of cytomegalovirus exposure and HLA in healthy donors (dated by TCRdb to 2016 to 2017). Library creation used the immunoSEQ multiplex PCR assay. For the multiplex PCR, a mixture combining 60 forward primers for TCR Vbeta segments and 13 reverse primers for TCR Jbeta segments was used. Held by TCRdb, this immuneACCESS table contains in-frame sequences only and omits some clones. Under half of the omission traces to an unresolved V gene where checked; the cause of the rest is unknown. This sample gives approximately 120,000 clones in total; around 77% of them show up just once. The top ten clonotypes cover 1% to 1.5% of the sample. The sequencing input was PBMCs. Receptors originate from a man between 45 and 60 years old in good health and CMV-seronegative.

This clone was detected only a few times. The V and J genes are TRBV18 and TRBJ1-1, with TRBD1 identical over 9 bases. There are 15 residues in the CDR3. V shed 6 bases and J 2 bases; nucleotides not matched to a gene: 7. Germline values: CDR1 KGHSH, CDR2 LQKENI. Written as DNA, the CDR3 is TGTGCCAGCTCCGCGACGGGACAGGGAAACACTGAAGCTTTCTTT. Protein: CASSATGQGNTEAFF.

The chain carries TRBV28 and TRBJ2-7, with TRBD2 matching 7 bases. Germline V gene lookup returns CDR1 MDHEN and CDR2 SYDVKM. The CDR3 sequence is 17 residues long. Trimming removed 4 bases from V and 3 bases from J; junction bases left unmatched: 15. The CDR3 sequence: CASSSTIGRGSGYEQYF. CDR3 nucleotide sequence: TGTGCCAGCAGTTCTACAATTGGGAGGGGAAGCGGCTACGAGCAGTACTTC.

CDR3 residues: CASSLKGTAHNQPQHF. DNA of the CDR3: TGTGCCAGTAGTCTAAAGGGGACAGCCCACAATCAGCCCCAGCATTTT. This chain joins TRBV19 and TRBJ1-5; TRBD1 matches 7 bases. The junction had 10 bases not matched to a gene; V was cut back by 5 bases and J by 3 bases. This CDR3 has 16 amino acids. CDR1 and CDR2 from the germline V gene are LNHDA and SQIVND (reference sequence).

The chain carries TRBV11-2 and TRBJ2-1, with TRBD2 matching 7 bases. Germline CDR1 reads SGHAT; CDR2 reads FQNNGV. CDR3 length: 15 amino acids. J was trimmed by 5 bases and V by 1 base; bases with no gene match: 5. CDR3 sequence reads: CASSLVGGWDNEQFF. CDR3 nucleotide sequence: TGTGCCAGCAGCTTAGTGGGGGGGTGGGACAATGAGCAGTTCTTC.

V and J are TRBV19 and TRBJ2-7; a possible D gene is TRBD2 (6 bases). The CDR3 is 12 residues long. Germline loops: CDR1 LNHDA, CDR2 SQIVND (reference sequence). The V gene lost 8 bases and the J gene lost 5 bases, with 13 bases spanning the gap. The CDR3 spells CASGGGTDEQYF. CDR3 sequence (DNA): TGTGCCAGTGGTGGGGGGACTGACGAGCAGTACTTC.

The V call is TRBV6-1, the J call TRBJ2-7; D is uncertain. The CDR3 has 13 amino acids. The ends were cut back, 2 bases at V and 0 bases at J, with 5 bases in the middle. CDR1 and CDR2 (germline): MNHNS, SASEGT. CDR3 nucleotide sequence: TGTGCCAGCAGTGAACTAGGCTCCTACGAGCAGTACTTC. The encoded protein is CASSELGSYEQYF.

V gene TRBV13 combines with J gene TRBJ2-5; 7 nucleotides align to TRBD1. Germline V gives CDR1 PRHDT, CDR2 FYEKMQ (reference sequence). The length of the CDR3 is 16 residues. J gave up 7 bases and V 0 bases, and 11 bases lay outside the gene matches. CDR3 DNA: TGTGCCAGCAGCTTAGGCCCACAGGGGTTTGGTGGGACCCAGTACTTC. It encodes CASSLGPQGFGGTQYF.

CDR3 residues: CAPCGLAGAPYEQYF. Written as DNA, the CDR3 is TGTGCCCCCTGCGGGCTAGCGGGAGCCCCCTACGAGCAGTACTTC. The J gene is TRBJ2-7, the V gene TRBV19, with 10 bases that match TRBD2. After removal of 11 bases from V and 2 bases from J, the junction contained 12 bases not matched to a gene. The CDR3 loop spans 15 amino acids. CDR1 and CDR2 (germline): LNHDA, SQIVND (reference sequence).